A single sample is the source of the 5 T cell receptor beta chains below, sequenced in a study of T cells in Graves' hyperthyroidism and ophthalmopathy. From RNA transcripts, TCR beta CDR3 regions were amplified. The study used the HTBI primer set for a first-round RT-PCR of the TCR CDR3. Each CDR3 protein gets one entry after TCRdb re-called the multiplex PCR reads with MiXCR. The data show 450,000 to 600,000 distinct CDR3 sequences, around 15% seen once. Sequenced material: blood. The receptors derive from a woman aged 40-49 years with Graves' hyperthyroidism.

This clonotype was seen ten or more times. V is TRBV7-9 and J is TRBJ1-2; 9 bases fit TRBD1. The V and J ends lost 5 bases and 5 bases, in that order; junction bases with no gene match: 6. In germline, CDR1 is SEHNR, CDR2 FQNEAQ (reference sequence). This CDR3 has 14 residues. DNA for the CDR3: TGTGCCAGCAGCCCCGGGACAGGGCAATATGGCTACACCTTC. Translated: CASSPGTGQYGYTF.

The chain carries TRBV7-8 and TRBJ1-1; D is unclear. The CDR3 loop spans 13 amino acids. The V gene's germline CDR1 is SGHVS and CDR2 FQNEAQ. Trimming cost V 5 bases and J 1 base, with 8 bases left between them. CDR3 sequence (DNA): TGTGCCAGCAGCCTTAAGAAGAACACTGAAGCTTTCTTT. Its protein is CASSLKKNTEAFF.

V and J are TRBV4-1 and TRBJ2-1; D is perhaps TRBD1 (6 bases). The germline V and J ends were trimmed by 3 bases and 8 bases, with 11 bases remaining between them. The CDR3 loop spans 13 amino acids. The germline V gene has CDR1 MGHRA and CDR2 YSYEKL. The CDR3 protein is CASSHLQGYEQFF. The CDR3 nucleotides are TGCGCCAGCAGCCACCTACAGGGCTATGAGCAGTTCTTC.

Only a few counts were recorded for this clonotype. The gene calls are TRBV3-1 and TRBJ2-1; 12 bases align to TRBD2. This CDR3 is built from 14 residues. J was trimmed by 5 bases and V by 11 bases; bases with no gene match: 7. Germline V gene lookup returns CDR1 LGHDT and CDR2 YNNKEL (reference sequence). CDR3 residues: CASQRTSGNNEQFF. Here the CDR3 DNA reads TGTGCCTCCCAGCGGACTAGCGGGAACAATGAGCAGTTCTTC.

This clonotype was counted at least ten times. The V call is TRBV2, the J call TRBJ1-1; tentatively, D is TRBD1 (5 bases). Trimming pared 2 bases from V and 8 bases from J, leaving 15 bases between. Germline CDR1 is SNHLY and CDR2 is FYNNEI. The length of the CDR3 is 14 residues. The CDR3 DNA is TGTGCCAGCAGTGAAAGATTAGCAAGGACAGAAGCTTTCTTT. Its translation is CASSERLARTEAFF.